One and the same sample provided the 25 T cell receptor beta chains below, sequenced in a study of Ad26.COV2.S vaccination and SARS-CoV-2 variants (dated by TCRdb to the early 2020s). The receptor library was made with the immunoSEQ multiplex PCR assay. Entries here come from immuneACCESS through TCRdb and include only in-frame sequences with V and J called. Some clones fail to appear in such tables; in the studies checked, an unresolved V gene covers under half of the shortfall, and the cause of the remainder is unknown. The sample records 300,000 to 500,000 clones, 88% of which are singletons. The ten largest account for about 3.6% of the sample. Taken with the paper, the label for treatment or condition translates to: some 20 received Ad26.COV2.S at low or high dose, single or two shots; several received placebo; per-sample allocation not given. For vaccine and placebo recipients, the sequenced repertoires came from samples collected on day 63 after the first injection.

The material sequenced was peripheral blood, taken in a trial of Ad26.COV2.S vaccine versus placebo. The receptors were gathered from a person aged 18-65 years who received the Ad26.COV2.S COVID-19 vaccine or a placebo.

The rearrangement links TRBV10-3 to TRBJ2-7, with 9 nucleotides matching TRBD1. Germline values: CDR1 ENHRY, CDR2 SYGVKD. With 9 bases clipped from V and 2 bases from J, the junction kept 5 bases outside the gene matches. CDR3 size: 13 residues. CDR3 coding DNA: TGTGCCATGGGACAGGGTCTACCCTACGAGCAGTACTTC. Residues: CAMGQGLPYEQYF.

The chain links TRBV27 to TRBJ2-1, with TRBD2 identical over 8 bases. V shed 2 bases and J 3 bases; nucleotides not matched to a gene: 6. Germline lookup yields CDR1 MNHEY and CDR2 SMNVEV (reference sequence). CDR3 length: 16 amino acids. The CDR3 loop is CASSLEAGVFYNEQFF. The CDR3 bases are TGTGCCAGCAGTTTAGAAGCGGGGGTATTCTACAATGAGCAGTTCTTC.

The chain uses TRBV27 and TRBJ2-7, with D perhaps matching TRBD1 or TRBD2 (5 bases each). Between the trimmed V and J ends, which lost 4 bases and 2 bases, there was a span of 12 bases. The CDR3 totals 14 residues. CDR1 and CDR2 (germline): MNHEY, SMNVEV (reference sequence). This CDR3 is CASSYRDGPYEQYF. DNA for the CDR3: TGTGCCAGCAGTTACCGGGACGGGCCCTACGAGCAGTACTTC.

This clone was observed once. The chain couples TRBV7-8 to TRBJ2-7; 7 bases line up with TRBD1. Germline V CDR1 and CDR2: SGHVS, FQNEAQ. Germline trimming cut 5 bases from V and 6 bases from J; bases unmatched to any gene: 7. This CDR3 is 13 amino acids long. Here the CDR3 reads CASSVTGSREQYF. The CDR3 region has the DNA TGTGCCAGCAGCGTGACAGGGAGTCGCGAGCAGTACTTC.

This chain connects TRBV2 to TRBJ1-4; 8 bases map to TRBD1. V was pared by 7 bases and J by 5 bases, with 6 bases of the junction left unmatched. The CDR3 sequence is 14 residues long. From germline, CDR1 is SNHLY and CDR2 FYNNEI. The CDR3 spells CASKWTGSNEKLFF. CDR3 bases: TGTGCCAGCAAATGGACAGGGTCGAATGAAAAACTGTTTTTT.

This clone was seen a few times. The chain is built from TRBV6-6 and TRBJ2-2; no reliable D call. CDR3 length: 13 amino acids. The germline V gene encodes CDR1 MNHNY and CDR2 SVGAGI (reference sequence). V was pared by 2 bases and J by 3 bases, with 4 bases between. The CDR3 DNA follows: TGTGCCAGCAGTTACCAGGACACCGGGGAGCTGTTTTTT. Protein: CASSYQDTGELFF.

The gene calls are TRBV6-1 and TRBJ1-1, with D possibly being TRBD1 (5 bases). V lost 3 bases and J lost 5, with 16 bases in between. CDR3 length: 15 residues. Germline V gene lookup returns CDR1 MNHNS and CDR2 SASEGT. CDR3 protein: CASSEGPSSGTEAFF. CDR3 in DNA: TGTGCCAGCAGTGAGGGGCCTAGCTCGGGGACTGAAGCTTTCTTT.

V is TRBV15 and J is TRBJ1-1; possibly TRBD1 for D (5 bases). Trimming left V 2 bases short and J 4 bases short, with 14 bases between. CDR1 is LNHNV and CDR2 is YYDKDF in the germline V gene (reference sequence). The length of the CDR3 is 15 residues. The CDR3 spells CATSRSQLGPTEAFF. In DNA, the CDR3 is TGTGCCACCAGCAGATCTCAGTTGGGGCCCACTGAAGCTTTCTTT.

In DNA form, the CDR3 reads TGTGCCAGCTGGAGACAGGGGGATGAAAAACTGTTTTTT. Translation gives CASWRQGDEKLFF. The rearrangement joins TRBV2 to TRBJ1-4, with 9 bases matching TRBD1. The CDR3 is 13 amino acids. Per the germline V gene, CDR1 is SNHLY and CDR2 is FYNNEI. Trimming at V came to 8 bases and at J to 6 bases, leaving 4 bases not matched to a gene.

In its sample, this clone was seen a few times. The rearrangement links TRBV19 to TRBJ2-7, with TRBD2 matching over 7 bases. This CDR3 contains 12 residues. V lost 3 bases, J lost 5 bases, and 1 base stayed unmatched. The germline V gene has CDR1 LNHDA and CDR2 SQIVND (reference sequence). The CDR3, as DNA: TGTGCCAGTAGTATTCGGGGGGACGAGCAGTACTTC. Translating it yields CASSIRGDEQYF.

The chain uses TRBV4-3 and TRBJ1-5; no definite D call. V was cut by 0 bases and J by 0 bases, with 9 bases left in between. There are 16 residues in the CDR3. The V gene's germline CDR1 is LGHNA and CDR2 YSLEER. CDR3 sequence: CASSQDPLYSNQPQHF. In DNA, the CDR3 is TGCGCCAGCAGCCAAGATCCCCTTTATAGCAATCAGCCCCAGCATTTT.

CDR3 sequence: CASSKALANTGELFF. DNA for the CDR3: TGTGCCAGCTCAAAGGCGCTTGCGAACACCGGGGAGCTGTTTTTT. This chain links TRBV18 with TRBJ2-2; D not resolved. Germline CDR1 KGHSH, CDR2 LQKENI. The CDR3 contains 15 residues. V was cut by 5 bases and J by 0 bases, with 10 bases left in between.

The rearrangement links TRBV6-5 to TRBJ2-7, with TRBD1 identical over 9 bases. J gave up 4 bases and V 4 bases, and 5 bases lay outside the gene matches. Germline V gene sequence: CDR1 MNHEY, CDR2 SVGAGI. This CDR3 contains 14 residues. CDR3 sequence reads: CASSWGQGSYEQYF. For the CDR3, the DNA is TGTGCCAGCAGTTGGGGACAGGGATCGTACGAGCAGTACTTC.

In this sample, this clone turned up once. The chain links TRBV7-2 to TRBJ1-6, with D tentatively TRBD1 (6 bases). The CDR3 length is 15 residues. Germline V gene sequence: CDR1 SGHTA, CDR2 FQGNSA. The V and J ends lost 1 base and 9 bases respectively, with 13 bases between them. The CDR3 protein is CASSLVQGKPSPLHF. The CDR3 nucleotides read TGTGCCAGCAGCTTAGTGCAGGGGAAACCTTCACCCCTCCACTTT.

In regard to this clone: A read error may account for a junction end that differs from germline. The CDR3 DNA reads as TGTGCCAGCAGTGACGCTAGCGGGGGCTGGTCCCTTTTT. It codes for CASSDASGGWSLF. The chain combines TRBV12-3 or TRBV12-4 with TRBJ2-3; 10 nucleotides align to TRBD2. The CDR3 runs to 13 residues.

This CDR3 is CASSQGLSNQPQHF. CDR3 coding DNA: TGCGCCAGCAGCCAGGGCCTCAGCAATCAGCCCCAGCATTTT. The chain joins TRBV4-1 to TRBJ1-5; D not resolved. Deletions cut 3 bases from V and 1 base from J, with 7 bases between. Germline loops: CDR1 MGHRA, CDR2 YSYEKL. The CDR3 is made up of 14 amino acids.

The rearrangement uses TRBV10-3 and TRBJ2-5; 10 bases are shared with TRBD2. The germline V gene has CDR1 ENHRY and CDR2 SYGVKD. The CDR3 consists of 16 residues. Germline trimming cut 3 bases from V and 5 bases from J; bases unmatched to any gene: 9. The CDR3 is CAISDERGGLPETQYF. CDR3 nucleotides: TGTGCCATCAGTGACGAGCGGGGGGGCCTTCCCGAGACCCAGTACTTC.

This clone was counted once. The V call is TRBV5-1, the J call TRBJ2-5; 12 bases align to TRBD2. V shed 0 bases and J 4 bases; nucleotides not matched to a gene: 4. Per the germline V gene, CDR1 is SGHRS and CDR2 is YFSETQ. CDR3 length: 16 residues. This CDR3 is CASSLEPGLAGETQYF. The CDR3 DNA reads as TGCGCCAGCAGCTTGGAACCGGGACTAGCGGGAGAGACCCAGTACTTC.

The genes are TRBV10-2 and TRBJ1-6, with 8 bases that match TRBD1. The J segment lost 7 bases and the V segment lost 6 bases, leaving 8 bases of the junction unmatched. The V gene's germline CDR1 is WSHSY and CDR2 SAAADI. The CDR3 is 15 amino acids. CDR3 sequence: CASRGQAERNSPLHF. The CDR3 DNA sequence: TGCGCCAGCAGGGGACAGGCGGAGAGGAATTCACCCCTCCACTTT.

The chain employs TRBV10-3 and TRBJ1-1; D may be TRBD1 (6 bases). This CDR3 has 14 residues. V was pared by 8 bases and J by 0 bases, with 13 bases between. Germline CDR1 ENHRY, CDR2 SYGVKD. CDR3 region: CAIGQGIMNTEAFF. As DNA, the CDR3 is TGTGCCATCGGTCAGGGGATAATGAACACTGAAGCTTTCTTT.

This clone has a handful of counts. The chain couples TRBV3-1 (or the pseudogene TRBV3-2) to TRBJ1-3, with D possibly being TRBD1 (6 bases). Deletions cut 0 bases from V and 3 bases from J, with 9 bases between. This CDR3 is 15 amino acids long. Germline V gives CDR1 LGHDT, CDR2 YNNKEL (reference sequence). The CDR3 loop is CASSQERGHGNTIYF. DNA of the CDR3: TGTGCCAGCAGCCAAGAGCGGGGGCATGGAAACACCATATATTTT.

V gene TRBV6-5 combines with J gene TRBJ1-3, with D unresolved. Germline V lookup: CDR1 MNHEY, CDR2 SVGAGI. The CDR3 is 14 amino acids. V lost 0 bases, J lost 7 bases, and 10 bases lay in between. CDR3 DNA: TGTGCCAGCAGTTACTCGATGTCGAGTAACACCATATATTTT. Translation gives CASSYSMSSNTIYF.

The chain joins TRBV20-1 to TRBJ2-5; 8 bases are a match to TRBD2. V trimming: 3 bases; J trimming: 5 bases; junction bases outside the gene matches: 11. Looked up from germline, CDR1 is DFQATT and CDR2 is SNEGSKA (reference sequence). The CDR3 has 15 amino acids. CDR3 nucleotides: TGCAGTGCTAGTCACGGGTTAGCGGGGCGCGAGACCCAGTACTTC. It specifies CSASHGLAGRETQYF.

The J gene is TRBJ1-2, the V gene TRBV9; a weak D match, TRBD1 (5 bases). The germline CDR1 and CDR2 sequences are SGDLS and YYNGEE. The germline V and J ends were trimmed by 0 bases and 8 bases, with 17 bases remaining between them. The CDR3 is 15 residues long. CDR3 DNA: TGTGCCAGCAGCGTAGTACGTCCGTCAGGGCAAGGCTACACCTTC. Protein sequence: CASSVVRPSGQGYTF. Variable domain in full (rest from reference TRBV9 and TRBJ1-2): DSGVTQTPKHLITATGQRVTLRCSPRSGDLSVYWYQQSLDQGLQFLIQYYNGEERAKGNILERFSAQQFPDLHSELNLSSLELGDSALYFCASSVVRPSGQGYTFGSGTRLTVV.

This sequence joins TRBV5-1 and TRBJ2-5, with D unclear. Per germline, CDR1 SGHRS and CDR2 YFSETQ. V was trimmed by 4 bases and J by 10 bases, leaving 11 bases between them. This CDR3 is built from 11 residues. The CDR3 nucleotides read TGCGCCAGCAGCACGAAGGGTATCCAGTACTTC. It specifies CASSTKGIQYF.